This passage covers 26 T cell receptor beta chains from one sample sequenced in a study of cytomegalovirus exposure and HLA in healthy donors. The PCR employed 60 Vbeta primers together with 13 Jbeta primers. Libraries were prepared by immunoSEQ multiplex PCR; TCRdb keeps only in-frame clonotypes and omits some of them. The sample includes tens of thousands of clones, 77% of them seen just once. The sequenced material came from PBMCs. The receptors here all came from a female donor in good health and CMV-seronegative.

The CDR3 is CASSQAGTDQETQYF. CDR3 in DNA: TGTGCCAGCAGCCAGGCCGGGACAGACCAAGAGACCCAGTACTTC. This sequence joins TRBV14 and TRBJ2-5; 7 bases are shared with TRBD1. The germline CDR1 and CDR2 sequences are SGHDN and FVKESK. With V trimmed by 3 bases and J by 0 bases, 4 bases remained unmatched. This CDR3 region has 15 residues.

The genes are TRBV4-3 and TRBJ1-2; D possibly corresponds to TRBD1 (6 bases). This CDR3 contains 18 residues. Germline V gives CDR1 LGHNA, CDR2 YSLEER. Trimming removed 0 bases from V and 0 bases from J, with 17 bases in between. The CDR3 region is CASSQDLGRGAANYGYTF. Here the CDR3 DNA reads TGCGCCAGCAGCCAAGATTTAGGCAGGGGAGCGGCTAACTATGGCTACACCTTC.

On this clone: The same CDR3 is also encoded by other DNA sequences in this sample. The chain combines TRBV30 with TRBJ2-7, with TRBD2 identical over 12 bases. V was clipped by 3 bases and J by 7 bases; unmatched bases: 4. CDR1 is GTSNPN and CDR2 is SVGIG in the germline V gene (reference sequence). The CDR3 is made up of 13 amino acids. The CDR3 bases are TGTGCCTGGAGACTAGCGGGAGGAGAAGAGCAGTACTTC. Residues: CAWRLAGGEEQYF.

The chain is built from TRBV6-1 and TRBJ2-7, with TRBD1 matching 10 bases. The V gene's germline CDR1 is MNHNS and CDR2 SASEGT. This CDR3 is 15 amino acids long. V trimming: 8 bases; J trimming: 5 bases; junction bases outside the gene matches: 12. The CDR3 bases are TGTGCCAGCGGCCGGACAGGGGGTGCTCGGGACGAGCAGTACTTC. It specifies CASGRTGGARDEQYF.

Only a few counts were recorded for this clone. The gene calls are TRBV19 and TRBJ2-7, with TRBD1 matching over 9 bases. Germline V gene sequence: CDR1 LNHDA, CDR2 SQIVND (reference sequence). Losses at the gene ends were 5 bases for V and 2 bases for J; bases not matched to a gene: 4. The CDR3 length is 14 residues. CDR3 nucleotides: TGTGCCAGTAGTCTCCGACAGGGGGCCTACGAGCAGTACTTC. Amino acids: CASSLRQGAYEQYF.

This chain connects TRBV11-2 to TRBJ2-7, with D possibly TRBD1 on 5 matching bases. There are 13 residues in the CDR3. Germline loops: CDR1 SGHAT, CDR2 FQNNGV. The V and J ends lost 3 bases and 4 bases respectively, with 10 bases between them. In DNA, the CDR3 is TGTGCCAGCAGCTTCAGGGTCGGTTACGAGCAGTACTTC. Protein: CASSFRVGYEQYF. Together with reference TRBV11-2 and TRBJ2-7, the CDR3 gives the full variable domain: EAGVAQSPRYKIIEKRQSVAFWCNPISGHATLYWYQQILGQGPKLLIQFQNNGVVDDSQLPKDRFSAERLKGVDSTLKIQPAKLEDSAVYLCASSFRVGYEQYFGPGTRLTVT.

V usage is TRBV4-1 and J usage is TRBJ2-2, with 7 bases aligning to TRBD2. V shed 0 bases, J shed 2 bases, and the junction held 3 bases outside the gene matches. This CDR3 has 16 amino acids. Per germline, CDR1 MGHRA and CDR2 YSYEKL. The CDR3 region has the DNA TGCGCCAGCAGCCAAGATGAGGGACTAAACACCGGGGAGCTGTTTTTT. This translates into CASSQDEGLNTGELFF.

The V gene is TRBV5-1, the J gene TRBJ2-5, with TRBD2 matching over 12 bases. Per the germline V gene, CDR1 is SGHRS and CDR2 is YFSETQ. V gave up 4 bases and J gave up 2 bases; unmatched junction bases: 3. The CDR3 has 15 amino acids. The CDR3 protein is CASSRGTSGQETQYF. CDR3 nucleotides: TGCGCCAGCAGCCGAGGGACTAGCGGGCAAGAGACCCAGTACTTC.

The chain links TRBV5-1 to TRBJ2-3, with 15 nucleotides matching TRBD2. The CDR3 is 16 amino acids. With V trimmed by 0 bases and J by 12 bases, 8 bases remained unmatched. The germline V gene has CDR1 SGHRS and CDR2 YFSETQ. CDR3: CASSLGTSGGALSQYF. CDR3 bases: TGCGCCAGCAGCTTGGGGACTAGCGGGGGGGCCTTATCCCAGTATTTT.

In this sample, this clone turned up once. The chain employs TRBV10-1 and TRBJ1-1; a weak D match, TRBD1 (6 bases). V lost 7 bases to trimming and J lost 1 base, with 13 bases between them. The CDR3 length is 14 residues. Germline CDR1 reads WNHNN; CDR2 reads SYGVQD (reference sequence). The CDR3 sequence: CASIRTAKNTEAFF. The CDR3 DNA reads as TGCGCCAGCATACGGACAGCCAAGAACACTGAAGCTTTCTTT.

The V call is TRBV30, the J call TRBJ2-2; D is possibly TRBD2 (5 bases). The CDR3 length is 15 residues. Per germline, CDR1 GTSNPN and CDR2 SVGIG (reference sequence). Trimming shortened V by 0 bases and J by 3 bases, and 11 bases separated the two germline ends. The CDR3 sequence: CAWSVTGVDTGELFF. CDR3 coding DNA: TGTGCCTGGAGTGTGACCGGGGTCGACACCGGGGAGCTGTTTTTT.

This clone was found a few times. The chain is built from TRBV27 and TRBJ1-2, with D hard to call. CDR1 MNHEY and CDR2 SMNVEV come from the germline V gene (reference sequence). V shed 8 bases and J shed 8 bases, with 12 bases lying between them. The length of the CDR3 is 11 residues. In DNA, the CDR3 is TGTGCCAGCGGTAGAGCCGGGGGCTACACCTTC. This translates into CASGRAGGYTF.

The chain couples TRBV7-2 to TRBJ1-1, with 7 positions matching TRBD1. Germline V gene data show CDR1 as SGHTA and CDR2 as FQGNSA. This CDR3 is 15 amino acids long. Losses at the gene ends were 5 bases for V and 1 base for J; bases not matched to a gene: 7. The CDR3 nucleotides read TGTGCCAGCAGCCTATGGACAGGAGGGAACACTGAAGCTTTCTTT. Translation gives CASSLWTGGNTEAFF.

Only one count was recorded for this clone. The chain has TRBV5-6 and TRBJ2-1; 9 bases fit TRBD2. The germline CDR1 and CDR2 sequences are SGHDT and YYEEEE. V lost 1 base to trimming and J lost 8 bases; unmatched junction nucleotides: 10. This CDR3 has 16 amino acids. The CDR3 spells CASSLMTSGFRDEQFF. In DNA form, the CDR3 reads TGTGCCAGCAGCTTGATGACTAGCGGTTTTAGGGATGAGCAGTTCTTC.

The chain combines TRBV29-1 with TRBJ2-5, with a tentative D call TRBD1 (6 bases). Germline V gives CDR1 SQVTM, CDR2 ANQGSEA. CDR3 length equals 13 residues. Trimming cost V 3 bases and J 3 bases, with 11 bases left between them. In DNA form, the CDR3 reads TGCAGCGTTGAGAGGGCAGGGGAAGAGACCCAGTACTTC. Translation gives CSVERAGEETQYF.

This chain links TRBV6-6 with TRBJ2-5; TRBD1 might be the D (6 bases). The CDR3 runs to 15 residues. V shed 6 bases and J shed 5 bases, with 19 bases lying between them. CDR1 MNHNY and CDR2 SVGAGI come from the germline V gene (reference sequence). CDR3 residues: CASRRVRGLGETQYF. DNA for the CDR3: TGTGCCAGCAGAAGAGTCAGGGGTCTTGGGGAGACCCAGTACTTC.

This rearrangement joins TRBV5-1 to TRBJ2-5; 8 bases are a match to TRBD2. Germline CDR1 is SGHRS and CDR2 is YFSETQ. The V segment lost 5 bases and the J segment 2 bases; nucleotides outside the gene matches: 5. The CDR3 covers 14 residues. The CDR3 nucleotides are TGCGCCAGCAGGGACCCGGGGGGGCAAGAGACCCAGTACTTC. Translating it yields CASRDPGGQETQYF.

The J gene is TRBJ2-6, the V gene TRBV27; D might be TRBD2 (6 bases). The CDR3 totals 16 residues. V lost 0 bases and J lost 0, with 6 bases in between. The germline CDR1 and CDR2 sequences are MNHEY and SMNVEV (reference sequence). CDR3 in amino acids: CASSLSGGSGANVLTF. The CDR3 DNA sequence: TGTGCCAGCAGTTTATCGGGGGGCTCTGGGGCCAACGTCCTGACTTTC.

A word on this clone: This is likely a read error, given that the CDR3 carries no conserved phenylalanine or tryptophan at its end. The chain carries TRBV4-2 and TRBJ2-7; 8 bases map to TRBD2. This CDR3 has 14 residues. Germline assignment: CDR1 LGHNA and CDR2 YNFKEQ. With 3 bases clipped from V and 7 bases from J, the junction kept 8 bases outside the gene matches. CDR3 sequence reads: CASSQTGGPGEQYL. CDR3 coding DNA: TGTGCCAGCAGCCAGACGGGGGGGCCTGGTGAGCAGTACCTC.

The chain couples TRBV28 to TRBJ1-2; 9 nucleotides agree with TRBD1. The J segment lost 5 bases and the V segment lost 3 bases, leaving 10 bases of the junction unmatched. The germline V gene has CDR1 MDHEN and CDR2 SYDVKM. The CDR3 is made up of 16 amino acids. The CDR3 sequence: CASSFPPLGTGYGYTF. The CDR3 DNA is TGTGCCAGCAGTTTCCCACCACTCGGGACAGGGTATGGCTACACCTTC.

This clone was observed once. The chain combines TRBV19 with TRBJ2-1, with 8 bases that match TRBD1. This CDR3 has 14 residues. J lost 8 bases, V lost 5 bases, and 8 bases had no gene match. The germline V gene encodes CDR1 LNHDA and CDR2 SQIVND (reference sequence). The CDR3 bases are TGTGCCAGTAGTGGGGACAGGTGGGGGGATGAGCAGTTCTTC. Translation gives CASSGDRWGDEQFF.

In this sample, this clone turned up a few times. This chain joins TRBV2 and TRBJ2-7; TRBD2 aligns across 10 bases. Trimming at V came to 6 bases and at J to 0 bases, leaving 2 bases not matched to a gene. The CDR3 contains 14 residues. Germline assignment: CDR1 SNHLY and CDR2 FYNNEI. The DNA of the CDR3 is TGTGCCAGCAGCCTAGCGGGGGCCTCCTACGAGCAGTACTTC. Its protein is CASSLAGASYEQYF.

The rearrangement uses TRBV28 and TRBJ2-7; D is unresolved. The germline gives CDR1 MDHEN, CDR2 SYDVKM. The CDR3 extends over 13 amino acids. The germline V and J ends were trimmed by 3 bases and 0 bases, with 6 bases remaining between them. In nucleotides, the CDR3 is TGTGCCAGCAGTTTGTACGGCTCCTACGAGCAGTACTTC. It yields the protein CASSLYGSYEQYF.

The chain uses TRBV14 and TRBJ1-1; 11 positions agree with TRBD1. Unmatched junction bases numbered 8, after V lost 3 bases and J lost 5 bases. Germline loops: CDR1 SGHDN, CDR2 FVKESK. The CDR3 consists of 16 residues. CDR3 in DNA: TGTGCCAGCAGCCATTTGCCGGGACAGGGGGGAACTGAAGCTTTCTTT. Amino acid sequence: CASSHLPGQGGTEAFF.

V usage is TRBV7-2 and J usage is TRBJ1-2, with D possibly being TRBD1 (6 bases). Germline V CDR1 and CDR2: SGHTA, FQGNSA. V lost 4 bases and J 4 bases, leaving 16 bases between the germline ends. This CDR3 is 15 amino acids long. This CDR3 reads CASSSWTVSIYGYTF. The CDR3, as DNA: TGTGCCAGCAGCTCCTGGACAGTAAGCATCTATGGCTACACCTTC.

The rearrangement links TRBV28 to TRBJ2-7, with 10 bases lining up with TRBD1. V lost 4 bases to trimming and J lost 1 base; unmatched junction nucleotides: 4. The CDR3 extends over 15 amino acids. CDR1 and CDR2 from the germline V gene are MDHEN and SYDVKM. The CDR3 loop reads CASSSPGQGSYEQYF. CDR3 bases: TGTGCCAGCAGTTCACCGGGACAGGGGTCCTACGAGCAGTACTTC. The whole variable domain, remainder taken from reference TRBV28 and TRBJ2-7, is DVKVTQSSRYLVKRTGEKVFLECVQDMDHENMFWYRQDPGLGLRLIYFSYDVKMKEKGDIPEGYSVSREKKERFSLILESASTNQTSMYLCASSSPGQGSYEQYFGPGTRLTVT.